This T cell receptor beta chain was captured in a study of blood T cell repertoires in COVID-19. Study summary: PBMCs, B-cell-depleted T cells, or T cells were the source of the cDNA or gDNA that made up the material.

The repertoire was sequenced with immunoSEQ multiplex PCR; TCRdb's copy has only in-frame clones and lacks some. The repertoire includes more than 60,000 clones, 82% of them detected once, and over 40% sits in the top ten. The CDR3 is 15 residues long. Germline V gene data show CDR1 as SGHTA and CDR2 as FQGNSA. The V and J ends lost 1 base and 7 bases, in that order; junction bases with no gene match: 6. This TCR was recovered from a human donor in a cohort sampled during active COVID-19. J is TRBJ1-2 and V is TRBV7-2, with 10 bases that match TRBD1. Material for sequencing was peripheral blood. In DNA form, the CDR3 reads TGTGCCAGCAGCTTAGGAGGGACAGGGGTCGGTGGCTACACCTTC. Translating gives CASSLGGTGVGGYTF.